This TCR beta chain is from a study of technical replicates of blood from a handful of donors. The CDR3 sequence is 16 residues long. CDR1 is SGHRS, CDR2 YFSETQ, per germline. V lost 3 bases to trimming and J lost 3 bases, with 18 bases between them. TCRdb's copy holds only in-frame clones and misses some; the assay was immunoSEQ multiplex PCR. The sample records roughly 80,000 clones, around 93% being singletons. This sequence originates from a human donor in good health. The sequencing input was T cells isolated from PBMCs. The V gene is TRBV5-1, the J gene TRBJ1-2; D is ambiguous. The CDR3 loop reads CASSSPTSQVDYGYTF. The CDR3 region has the DNA TGCGCCAGCAGCTCGCCCACCTCCCAGGTAGACTATGGCTACACCTTC.